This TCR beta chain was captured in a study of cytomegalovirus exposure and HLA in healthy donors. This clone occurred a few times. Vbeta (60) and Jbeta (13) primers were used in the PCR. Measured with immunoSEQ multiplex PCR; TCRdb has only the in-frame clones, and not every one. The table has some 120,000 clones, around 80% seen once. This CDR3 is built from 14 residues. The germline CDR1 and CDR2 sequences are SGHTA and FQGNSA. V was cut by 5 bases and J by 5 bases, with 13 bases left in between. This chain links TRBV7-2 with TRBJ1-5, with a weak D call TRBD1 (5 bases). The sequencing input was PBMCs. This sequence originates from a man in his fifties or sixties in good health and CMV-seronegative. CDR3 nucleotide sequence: TGTGCCAGCAGCCCCCTTTCGGGGGATCAGCCCCAGCATTTT. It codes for CASSPLSGDQPQHF.